This T cell receptor (beta chain) comes out of a study of T cell repertoires in cytomegalovirus infection. Overall study findings and caveats: The cumulative frequency of public TCR beta families distinguished individuals who carried CMV together with the relevant HLA.

TCRdb reanalysed the reads using MiXCR and keeps one entry per CDR3 protein. The repertoire consists of over 150,000 distinct CDR3 sequences, with roughly 17% occurring once and the leading ten covering around 27%. In its sample, this clonotype was seen many times. Its cognate antigen is unknown. Germline lookup yields CDR1 SGHTA and CDR2 FQGNSA. The CDR3 length is 16 residues. V was cut by 0 bases and J by 0 bases, with 12 bases left in between. The chain links TRBV7-2 to TRBJ2-7, with D perhaps matching TRBD2 (5 bases). The receptor was isolated from a human donor in good health (CMV status not recorded). Some clones in this sample may be carry-over from other donors' samples. Material for sequencing was CD8+ T cells from PBMCs. This chain's CDR3 is CASSLARGLSSYEQYF. CDR3 nucleotide sequence: TGTGCCAGCAGCTTAGCGAGAGGGTTGAGCTCCTACGAGCAGTACTTC.